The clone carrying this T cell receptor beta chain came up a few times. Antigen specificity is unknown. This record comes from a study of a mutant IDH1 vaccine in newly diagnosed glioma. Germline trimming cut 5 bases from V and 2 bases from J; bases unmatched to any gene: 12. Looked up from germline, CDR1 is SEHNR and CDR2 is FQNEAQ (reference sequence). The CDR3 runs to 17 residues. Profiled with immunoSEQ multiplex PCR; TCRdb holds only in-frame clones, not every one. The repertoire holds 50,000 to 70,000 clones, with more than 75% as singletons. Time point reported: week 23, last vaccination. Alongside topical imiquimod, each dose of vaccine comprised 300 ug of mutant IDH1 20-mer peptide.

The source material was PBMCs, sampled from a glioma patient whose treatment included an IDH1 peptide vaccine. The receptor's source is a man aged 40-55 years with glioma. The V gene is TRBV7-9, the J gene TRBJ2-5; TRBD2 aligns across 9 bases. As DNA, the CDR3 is TGTGCCAGCAGCCGGGAGTTAGCGGGAGAGGTGCAAGAGACCCAGTACTTC. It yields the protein CASSRELAGEVQETQYF.